This T cell receptor beta chain stems from a study of cytomegalovirus exposure and HLA in healthy donors. On the study more broadly: The study's early data release held about 85 million unique TCRs from HLA-typed donors. Study conclusions and caveats: Highest at DRB1 and lowest at HLA-C, TCR association rates differed among HLA loci in a later analysis.

In regard to this clone: Its antigen remains unidentified.

Germline values: CDR1 LNHDA, CDR2 SQIVND (reference sequence). The CDR3 is made up of 17 amino acids. V gave up 6 bases and J gave up 1 base, with 21 bases separating them. The primer mix had 60 Vbeta and 13 Jbeta primers. TCRdb's copy holds only in-frame clones and misses some; the assay was immunoSEQ multiplex PCR. The table includes some 110,000 clones, roughly three fifths detected once. Sequenced sample: PBMCs. The rearrangement uses TRBV19 and TRBJ1-2; D might be TRBD1 (6 bases). The sequence was collected from a man between 18 and 29 years old in good health and CMV-seronegative. In DNA, the CDR3 is TGTGCCAGTAGCCCCCGTCACGGGGGGGCCCTTAACTATGGCTACACCTTC. Amino acids: CASSPRHGGALNYGYTF.